This T cell receptor (beta chain) was profiled in a study of blood T cell repertoires in COVID-19. V was trimmed by 4 bases and J by 0 bases, leaving 13 bases between them. There are 16 residues in the CDR3. The germline gives CDR1 MNHNS, CDR2 SASEGT. Data came from immunoSEQ multiplex PCR; TCRdb stores just in-frame clones and leaves some out. This table holds 200,000 to 300,000 clones, around 86% found once. The rearrangement links TRBV6-1 to TRBJ1-3; D is undetermined. Material for sequencing was PBMCs or T cells enriched from blood (not recorded which). This receptor was identified in a woman aged 45-60 years who had recovered from COVID-19. CDR3 protein: CASSARLPPSGNTIYF. DNA for the CDR3: TGTGCCAGCAGTGCACGACTGCCGCCCTCTGGAAACACCATATATTTT.